Below are 13 T cell receptor beta chains sequenced from a single sample in a study of blood T cell repertoires in COVID-19. TCRdb's table, derived via immunoSEQ multiplex PCR, lists solely in-frame clones and lacks some. The sample shows more than 70,000 clones, about 89% of them seen only once. Sample: peripheral blood. Receptors were obtained from a man in his fifties or sixties with active or convalescent COVID-19.

This chain uses TRBV30 with TRBJ1-5; no clear D. This CDR3 region has 12 residues. V lost 2 bases to trimming and J lost 4 bases, with 6 bases between them. The germline CDR1 and CDR2 sequences are GTSNPN and SVGIG (reference sequence). CDR3 in amino acids: CAWSQQNQPQHF. The CDR3 nucleotides read TGTGCCTGGAGTCAACAGAATCAGCCCCAGCATTTT.

This chain uses TRBV3-1 (or the pseudogene TRBV3-2) with TRBJ2-5, with TRBD2 as a possible D gene (5 bases). The CDR3 length is 16 residues. Looked up from germline, CDR1 is LGHDT and CDR2 is YNNKEL (reference sequence). V was shortened by 0 bases and J by 2 bases, with 13 bases between the two germline ends. The CDR3 is CASSQDPGVGQETQYF. CDR3 in DNA: TGTGCCAGCAGCCAAGATCCCGGGGTGGGACAAGAGACCCAGTACTTC.

The chain couples TRBV10-3 to TRBJ1-2; D unclear. CDR3 length equals 12 residues. Trimming cost V 3 bases and J 0 bases, with 2 bases left between them. Germline-derived CDR1 and CDR2 are ENHRY and SYGVKD. CDR3 coding DNA: TGTGCCATCAGTGACACTAACTATGGCTACACCTTC. Protein: CAISDTNYGYTF.

This clone occurred a few times. This chain joins TRBV10-2 and TRBJ1-3; D remains unclear. The germline V gene encodes CDR1 WSHSY and CDR2 SAAADI. Trimming removed 7 bases from V and 0 bases from J, with 7 bases in between. There are 13 residues in the CDR3. The CDR3 is CASKASSGNTIYF. The CDR3 DNA reads as TGCGCCAGCAAAGCAAGCTCTGGAAACACCATATATTTT.

The rearrangement uses TRBV18 and TRBJ2-7; a weak D match, TRBD1 (5 bases). Germline V gives CDR1 KGHSH, CDR2 LQKENI. Trimming removed 3 bases from V and 3 bases from J, with 9 bases in between. This CDR3 has 13 amino acids. CDR3 region: CASSPTGIYEQYV. The CDR3 DNA sequence: TGTGCCAGCTCACCCACAGGTATCTACGAGCAGTACGTC.

This rearrangement joins TRBV5-4 to TRBJ2-3; D perhaps matches TRBD2 (6 bases). The V and J ends lost 0 bases and 3 bases respectively, with 11 bases between them. The CDR3 has 15 residues. CDR1 and CDR2 from the germline V gene are SGHNT and YYREEE (reference sequence). The CDR3 protein is CASSLAGDGTDTQYF. Written as DNA, the CDR3 is TGTGCCAGCAGCTTGGCGGGGGATGGGACAGATACGCAGTATTTT.

The rearrangement links TRBV6-2 or TRBV6-3 to TRBJ2-1; no clear D. The germline V and J ends were trimmed by 2 bases and 6 bases, with 11 bases remaining between them. The CDR3 is 14 residues long. The germline gives CDR1 MNHEY, CDR2 SVGEGT. This chain's CDR3 is CASSYRPGSNEQFF. The CDR3 DNA sequence: TGTGCCAGCAGTTACCGGCCGGGTAGCAATGAGCAGTTCTTC.

CDR3: CASLEGGQETQYF. The CDR3 nucleotides read TGTGCCAGTCTGGAGGGTGGTCAAGAGACCCAGTACTTC. This chain uses TRBV12-3 or TRBV12-4 with TRBJ2-5, with TRBD2 as a possible D gene (6 bases). The CDR3 consists of 13 residues. Deletions cut 9 bases from V and 2 bases from J, with 13 bases between.

The chain carries TRBV7-2 and TRBJ2-7; D may be TRBD2 (6 bases). Germline CDR1 SGHTA, CDR2 FQGNSA. The CDR3 is 15 residues long. V shed 4 bases and J shed 0 bases, with 13 bases lying between them. DNA for the CDR3: TGTGCCAGCAGCTCGGGGGTCGGGGGCTCCTACGAGCAGTACTTC. Encoded protein: CASSSGVGGSYEQYF.

This chain joins TRBV10-1 and TRBJ2-2, with 7 bases identical to TRBD2. The CDR3 is made up of 14 amino acids. V was clipped by 6 bases and J by 7 bases; unmatched bases: 8. Germline loops: CDR1 WNHNN, CDR2 SYGVQD (reference sequence). The CDR3 DNA reads as TGCGCCAGCAGCCCCTCAGCGGGAAACGGGGAGCTGTTTTTT. Translation gives CASSPSAGNGELFF.

This chain joins TRBV6-2 or TRBV6-3 and TRBJ2-1, with 14 bases matching TRBD2. V lost 0 bases, J lost 8 bases, and 9 bases stayed unmatched. Germline V lookup: CDR1 MNHEY, CDR2 SVGEGT. The CDR3 spans 18 residues. The CDR3 DNA sequence: TGTGCCAGCAGTTACTCCAGGACTAGCGGGGGGACCTGGGATGAGCAGTTCTTC. This translates into CASSYSRTSGGTWDEQFF.

This chain links TRBV6-2 or TRBV6-3 with TRBJ2-1; tentative D call: TRBD2 (6 bases). Germline values: CDR1 MNHEY, CDR2 SVGEGT. Trimming pared 2 bases from V and 3 bases from J, leaving 14 bases between. This CDR3 spans 16 amino acids. The CDR3 sequence is CASSYMGGAYYNEQFF. The DNA of the CDR3 is TGTGCCAGCAGTTACATGGGCGGGGCCTACTACAATGAGCAGTTCTTC.

This clone has more than one count but fewer than ten. The gene calls are TRBV28 and TRBJ2-7; a possible D gene is TRBD1 (6 bases). The CDR3 totals 14 residues. V lost 4 bases and J lost 5, with 15 bases in between. Germline V gene sequence: CDR1 MDHEN, CDR2 SYDVKM. The CDR3 region is CASSSSGARHEQYV. CDR3 in DNA: TGTGCCAGCAGTTCGTCAGGGGCCCGCCACGAGCAGTACGTC.